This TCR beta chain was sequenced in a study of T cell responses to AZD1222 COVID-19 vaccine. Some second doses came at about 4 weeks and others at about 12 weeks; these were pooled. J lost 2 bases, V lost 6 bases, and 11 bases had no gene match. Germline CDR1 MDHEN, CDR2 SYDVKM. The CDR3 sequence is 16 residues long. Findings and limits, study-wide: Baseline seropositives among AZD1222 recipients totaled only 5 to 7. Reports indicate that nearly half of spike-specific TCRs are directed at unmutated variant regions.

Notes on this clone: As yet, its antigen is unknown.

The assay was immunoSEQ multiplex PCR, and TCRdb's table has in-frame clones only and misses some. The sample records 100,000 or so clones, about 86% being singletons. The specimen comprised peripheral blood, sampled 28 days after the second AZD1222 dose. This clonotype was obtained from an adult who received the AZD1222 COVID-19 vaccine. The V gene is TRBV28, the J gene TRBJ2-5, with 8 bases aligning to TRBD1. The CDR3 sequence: CASSPGGQGAQETQYF. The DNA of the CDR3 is TGTGCCAGCAGCCCTGGCGGACAGGGAGCTCAAGAGACCCAGTACTTC.